This T cell receptor (beta chain) appears in the sequencing data of a study of CD8 T cells in Susac syndrome. Roughly 0.5 to 1 ug RNA was reverse transcribed with random hexamers. TCRdb reprocessed the immunoSEQ multiplex PCR reads via MiXCR and lists one record per CDR3 protein. Here the sample spans 150,000 to 200,000 distinct CDR3 sequences, 90% to 95% being singletons. The T cells that were sequenced for TCR beta were CD8+ and CD4+ cells from blood. Isolation of CD8+ and CD4+ T cells was performed negatively, whereas enrichment of TEMRA cells was done by FACS. Germline loops: CDR1 MNHEY, CDR2 SMNVEV (reference sequence). The CDR3 length is 14 residues. V lost 5 bases and J lost 3; bases outside the gene matches: 5.

J is TRBJ2-3 and V is TRBV27, with TRBD2 matching over 7 bases. Material: CD4+ T cells from PBMCs. This TCR came from a human donor with multiple sclerosis. The CDR3 sequence: CASSLWEGTDTQYF. For the CDR3, the DNA is TGTGCCAGCAGTCTCTGGGAGGGAACAGATACGCAGTATTTT.